These T cell receptor beta chains were read from a single sample in a study of regulatory T cells in long-lasting Graves disease. TCRdb used MiXCR to reprocess the multiplex PCR reads, holding one entry per CDR3 protein. The sample includes around 460,000 distinct CDR3 sequences, about 22% of them seen just once. This specimen consisted of peripheral blood mononuclear cells (PBMCs), obtained when the disease was refractory, from a patient treated with antithyroid drugs. These receptors were collected from a female donor with Graves disease. Both conserved end residues are part of each CDR3. D genes are given only for firm matches. Size tells how often a clone was seen (once, few, many) or the class of an expanded clone, and some rows leave it out.

v_gene	abundance	len	j_gene	d_gene	CDR3nt	CDR3aa
TRBV2	many	14	TRBJ1-2	NA	TGTGCCAGCAGCGGACGGAAACTTAACTATGGCTACACCTTC	CASSGRKLNYGYTF
TRBV4-1	NA	15	TRBJ1-1	NA	TGCGCCAGCAGCCAAGATCACCAGGGTGGCACTGAAGCTTTCTTT	CASSQDHQGGTEAFF
TRBV7-2	NA	16	TRBJ2-2	TRBD2	TGTGCCGGCAGCTTCGGGGGAGGGCCGGGGACCGGGGAGCTGTTTTTT	CAGSFGGGPGTGELFF
TRBV29-1	few	12	TRBJ1-4	NA	TGCAGCGTTGAAAATCCAGGTGAAAAACTGTTTTTT	CSVENPGEKLFF
TRBV5-1	many	15	TRBJ1-1	TRBD1	TGCGCCAGCAGCGGGTTACAGGGGTTGGACACTGAAGCTTTCTTT	CASSGLQGLDTEAFF
TRBV6-1	many	13	TRBJ2-5	TRBD1	TGTGCCAGCAGCCAAGACAGGGGTGAGACCCAGTACTTC	CASSQDRGETQYF
TRBV27	NA	15	TRBJ2-1	NA	TGTGCCAGCAGTTTATCGTTGGCTCTAGACAATGAGCAGTTCTTC	CASSLSLALDNEQFF
TRBV6-5	many	15	TRBJ1-1	NA	TGTGCCAGCAGTTACTCGCCCCAGACGAACACTGAAGCTTTCTTT	CASSYSPQTNTEAFF
TRBV7-2	few	16	TRBJ2-2	TRBD2	TGTGCCAGCAGCCCTAGGGGCGGGGGAAACACCGGGGAGCTGTTTTTT	CASSPRGGGNTGELFF
TRBV7-2	many	14	TRBJ2-5	NA	TGTGCCAGCAGCTTAGGAATAGATGGAGAGACCCAGTACTTC	CASSLGIDGETQYF
TRBV7-3	few	13	TRBJ1-2	NA	TGTGCCAGCAGCTTTGGCGATTCCTATGGCTACACCTTC	CASSFGDSYGYTF
TRBV7-3	many	13	TRBJ1-1	NA	TGTGCCAGCAGCCAGACCATGAACACTGAAGCTTTCTTT	CASSQTMNTEAFF
TRBV12-3/TRBV12-4	many	15	TRBJ2-7	TRBD1	TGTGCCAGCAGTTTGGGGGACAGGGGCACCTACGAGCAGTACTTC	CASSLGDRGTYEQYF
TRBV6-2/TRBV6-3	NA	15	TRBJ2-2	TRBD2	TGTGCCACCCGACCGGGAGGTACTGCAGCCGGGGAGCTGTTTTTT	CATRPGGTAAGELFF
TRBV11-2	few	16	TRBJ2-7	NA	TGTGCCAGCAGCCTGAAGCCGGCACCGCGGGACTACGAGCAGTACTTC	CASSLKPAPRDYEQYF
TRBV6-5	many	11	TRBJ1-1	NA	TGTGCCAGCAGTTACATCAATGAAGCTTTCTTT	CASSYINEAFF
TRBV24-1	few	15	TRBJ1-5	TRBD1	TGTGCCACCAGTGATCATGGGACAGGGGATCAGCCCCAGCATTTT	CATSDHGTGDQPQHF
TRBV3-1	many	15	TRBJ1-2	NA	TGTGCCAGCAGCGGCTCAGGGAGGAATAACTATGGCTACACCTTC	CASSGSGRNNYGYTF
TRBV5-1	NA	18	TRBJ2-7	TRBD1	TGCGCCAGCAGCTTGGGTTTTGCGGGTGCGACAGGGACCTACGAGCAGTACTTC	CASSLGFAGATGTYEQYF
TRBV3-1	NA	15	TRBJ1-1	NA	TGTGCCAGCAGCCCCCCCCAGGGAAGGAACACTGAAGCTTTCTTT	CASSPPQGRNTEAFF
TRBV7-2	many	13	TRBJ1-1	NA	TGTGCCAGCAGTTCCTCCATGAACACTGAAGCTTTCTTT	CASSSSMNTEAFF
TRBV6-1	NA	12	TRBJ2-7	NA	TGTGCCAGCAGCCCGACCCCTCTGGCGCAGTACTTC	CASSPTPLAQYF
TRBV5-1	NA	12	TRBJ2-5	NA	TGCGCCAGCAGCTTGGGGCGGAGTCCTCTGTACTTC	CASSLGRSPLYF
TRBV30	NA	14	TRBJ1-4	NA	TGTGCCTGGAGTGTACGGGGATTCCGGGAAAAACTGTTTTTT	CAWSVRGFREKLFF
TRBV19	many	15	TRBJ2-2	TRBD2	TGTGCCAGTAGTCCTCGGGACTACTACACCGGGGAGCTGTTTTTT	CASSPRDYYTGELFF
TRBV19	NA	14	TRBJ1-6	NA	TGTGCCAGTAGTAATGGACAGCCTAATTCACCCCTCCACTTT	CASSNGQPNSPLHF
TRBV6-5	NA	16	TRBJ2-1	TRBD2	TGTGCCAGCAGTTACTCCGCGGGAGGATTCTACAATGAGCAGTTCTTC	CASSYSAGGFYNEQFF
TRBV15	many	14	TRBJ2-7	TRBD1	TGTGCCACCAGCAGAGAGGACAGGCGCTACGAGCAGTACTTC	CATSREDRRYEQYF
TRBV7-9	few	13	TRBJ2-1	NA	TGTGCCAGCAGCCTTGACCACGGGGCCGAGCAGTTCTTC	CASSLDHGAEQFF
TRBV30	few	14	TRBJ2-5	NA	TGTGCCTGGAGTGTACAACGGGGGTTGGAGACCCAGTACTTC	CAWSVQRGLETQYF
TRBV11-1	many	13	TRBJ2-7	NA	TGTGCCAGCAGCTTGGTCAGCCCCTACGAGCAGTACTTC	CASSLVSPYEQYF
TRBV6-1	many	14	TRBJ2-5	NA	TGTGCCAGCAGAATCATCAGGGATGGAGAGACCCAGTACTTC	CASRIIRDGETQYF
TRBV4-3	NA	14	TRBJ2-1	NA	TGCGCCAGCAGCCAAGGTTGGGGTGGGGATGAGCAGTTCTTC	CASSQGWGGDEQFF
TRBV5-1	NA	13	TRBJ1-6	NA	TGCGTCAGCAGCTTGGCCGGCTTGTCACCCCTCCACTTT	CVSSLAGLSPLHF
TRBV5-1	NA	15	TRBJ1-1	NA	TGCGCCAGCAGCTTGGTTCTCGGGTGGAACACTGAAGCTTTCTTT	CASSLVLGWNTEAFF
TRBV7-9	NA	15	TRBJ1-1	TRBD1	TGTGCCAGCAGCTTAAAAGGGACAGGGAACACTGAAGCTTTCTTT	CASSLKGTGNTEAFF
TRBV10-3	NA	17	TRBJ1-2	NA	TGTGCCATCACCGAAAGAATTCTGCGTGACCTTAACTATGGCTACACCTTC	CAITERILRDLNYGYTF
TRBV6-1	NA	15	TRBJ1-4	NA	TGTGCCAGCAGTCCTATCACAGACAGGAATGAAAAACTGTTTTTT	CASSPITDRNEKLFF
TRBV29-1	NA	11	TRBJ1-1	TRBD1	TGCAGCGTCGGGGGACAGGGGACAGCTTTCTTT	CSVGGQGTAFF
TRBV7-2	few	16	TRBJ2-7	NA	TGTGCCAGCAGCTTAGCGGTATCTTCCCCTAATGCGGAGCAGTACTTC	CASSLAVSSPNAEQYF
TRBV18	NA	12	TRBJ2-7	NA	TGTGCCAGCTCACCACCTCTGAGGAAGCAGTACTTC	CASSPPLRKQYF
TRBV24-1	NA	14	TRBJ1-5	TRBD1	TGTGCCACCAGTGTCGGGACAGGGAATCAGCCCCAGCATTTT	CATSVGTGNQPQHF
TRBV6-5	few	17	TRBJ2-5	TRBD2	TGTGCCAGCAGTTACTCCATACTAGCGGACCTGGGAGAGACCCAGTACTTC	CASSYSILADLGETQYF
TRBV28	many	11	TRBJ1-1	NA	TGTGCCAGCAGTTTTCAAGCTGAAGCTTTCTTT	CASSFQAEAFF
TRBV12-5	many	14	TRBJ2-5	TRBD1	TGTGCTAGTGGTACCGGGACAGGAGGAGAGACCCAGTACTTC	CASGTGTGGETQYF
TRBV19	NA	14	TRBJ1-6	NA	TGTGCCAGTAGTATGGCGCAGGGAGACTCACCCCTCCACTTT	CASSMAQGDSPLHF
TRBV10-3	many	14	TRBJ1-1	NA	TGTGCCATCAGTGAGTCTGTAAGGAACACTGAAGCTTTCTTT	CAISESVRNTEAFF
TRBV30	NA	11	TRBJ2-7	NA	TGTGCCTGGAGCGAGGCATACGAGCAGTACTTC	CAWSEAYEQYF
TRBV7-2	many	16	TRBJ1-4	NA	TGTGCCAGCAGCTTATTTCCGGGCTCAGGAAATGAAAAACTGTTTTTT	CASSLFPGSGNEKLFF
TRBV19	few	12	TRBJ1-1	NA	TGTGTCATAGTAGGAACGGGCACTGAAGCTTTCTTT	CVIVGTGTEAFF
TRBV29-1	NA	14	TRBJ1-1	TRBD1	TGCAGCGTTGAGATTAGACAGGGAGGCACTGAAGCTTTCTTT	CSVEIRQGGTEAFF